This T cell receptor (beta chain) appears in the sequencing data of a study of CD8 T cells in ankylosing spondylitis. The germline gives CDR1 SSHAT, CDR2 FNYEAQ (reference sequence). This CDR3 is 14 amino acids long. This clonotype was recorded once. At one end, the junction sequence differs from germline, possibly due to a read error. MiXCR, applied by TCRdb to the 5' RACE reads, yields one record per CDR3 protein. This table holds roughly 36,000 distinct CDR3 sequences, around 14% found once. This clonotype originated in a male donor with ankylosing spondylitis or in good health (not recorded which). Sequencing was done on a sample of blood. V usage is TRBV7-7 and J usage is TRBJ2-1; 9 nucleotides agree with TRBD1. CDR3: CASSTGTGIDEQFF. CDR3 bases: TGTGCTAGCAGCACGGGGACAGGGATTGATGAGCAGTTCTTC.